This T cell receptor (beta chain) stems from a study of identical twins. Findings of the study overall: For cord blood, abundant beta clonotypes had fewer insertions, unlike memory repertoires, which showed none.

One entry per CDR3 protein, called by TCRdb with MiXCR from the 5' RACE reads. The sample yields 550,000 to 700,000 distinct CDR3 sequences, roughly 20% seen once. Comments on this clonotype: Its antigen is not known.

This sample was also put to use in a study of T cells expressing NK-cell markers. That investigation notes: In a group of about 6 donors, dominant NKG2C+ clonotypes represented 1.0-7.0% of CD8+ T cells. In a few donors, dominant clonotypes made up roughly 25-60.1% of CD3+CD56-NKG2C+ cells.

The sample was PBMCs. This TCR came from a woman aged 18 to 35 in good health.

CDR3 bases: TGTGCCAGCAGTTTTCTCCGGGACAGGGGGCTGTTTTTT. This gives the protein CASSFLRDRGLFF. This chain connects TRBV12-3 or TRBV12-4 to TRBJ1-4; TRBD1 matches at 11 bases. V trimming: 3 bases; J trimming: 14 bases; junction bases outside the gene matches: 5. The CDR3 runs 13 residues.